These 31 T cell receptor beta chains originate from one sample sequenced in a study of spatial heterogeneity in lung cancer. Regarding time point: blood at routine non-recurrence follow-up after resection. Without sorting, whole RNA was sequenced from tumor, nontumor lung or frozen PBMC. TCRdb reanalysed the 5' RACE reads using MiXCR and keeps one entry per CDR3 protein. The table lists some 120,000 distinct CDR3 sequences, more than 10% of them singletons, with approximately 15% in the top ten. Specimen: PBMCs, collected at follow-up. The receptors originated from a male donor with early-stage non-small cell lung cancer.

This clonotype has a count of ten or more. The chain carries TRBV29-1 and TRBJ1-2, with D unresolved. The CDR3 covers 10 residues. Trimming stripped 6 bases from V and 6 bases from J, with 8 bases between. Per germline, CDR1 SQVTM and CDR2 ANQGSEA. CDR3: CSVDGDGYTF. CDR3 bases: TGCAGCGTAGACGGAGATGGCTACACCTTC.

CDR3 DNA: TGTGCCAGCAGCCAAGAGTCTATGAACGGGGGCGGGGATGAGCAGTTCTTC. Translating it yields CASSQESMNGGGDEQFF. This chain joins TRBV4-2 and TRBJ2-1, with D tentatively TRBD1 or TRBD2 (6 bases each). V dropped 0 bases and J dropped 8 bases, with 20 bases sitting between them. Per the germline V gene, CDR1 is LGHNA and CDR2 is YNFKEQ. This CDR3 has 17 amino acids.

This clonotype showed up many times. This rearrangement joins TRBV4-3 to TRBJ2-1; 9 bases line up with TRBD2. J was trimmed by 4 bases and V by 0 bases; bases with no gene match: 4. CDR3 length: 16 amino acids. Germline CDR1 is LGHNA and CDR2 is YSLEER. CDR3 in amino acids: CASSQDLAGYYNEQFF. CDR3 coding DNA: TGCGCCAGCAGCCAAGACCTAGCGGGGTATTACAATGAGCAGTTCTTC.

The chain is built from TRBV6-2 or TRBV6-3 and TRBJ1-5, with no clear D. The germline CDR1 and CDR2 sequences are MNHEY and SVGEGT. The V end was cut by 2 bases, the J end by 4 bases, with 15 bases between. CDR3 length: 16 residues. The CDR3 loop reads CASSYRTPAGNQPQHF. The CDR3 DNA reads TGTGCCAGCAGTTACCGCACACCCGCGGGTAATCAGCCCCAGCATTTT.

This clonotype was found many times. This rearrangement joins TRBV9 to TRBJ2-5, with D perhaps matching TRBD1 (6 bases). CDR3 length: 19 amino acids. Deletions cut 0 bases from V and 2 bases from J, with 23 bases between. Looked up from germline, CDR1 is SGDLS and CDR2 is YYNGEE. This CDR3 is CASSVAPPLQGTPQETQYF. CDR3 nucleotide sequence: TGTGCCAGCAGCGTAGCTCCCCCTCTACAGGGAACCCCACAAGAGACCCAGTACTTC.

CDR3 sequence: CASSQDTQGANSGANVLTF. As DNA, the CDR3 is TGTGCCAGCAGCCAAGATACACAGGGGGCTAACTCTGGGGCCAACGTCCTGACTTTC. The chain recombines TRBV4-2 with TRBJ2-6, with 9 positions matching TRBD1. The germline V gene encodes CDR1 LGHNA and CDR2 YNFKEQ. The CDR3 runs 19 residues. The J segment lost 0 bases and the V segment lost 0 bases, leaving 6 bases of the junction unmatched.

Many counts were recorded for this clonotype. The chain uses TRBV7-2 and TRBJ1-5; D is uncertain. CDR3 size: 12 residues. The germline V and J ends were trimmed by 1 base and 7 bases, with 5 bases remaining between them. The germline V gene encodes CDR1 SGHTA and CDR2 FQGNSA. The CDR3 spells CASSLGRQPQHF. DNA of the CDR3: TGTGCCAGCAGCTTAGGACGACAGCCCCAGCATTTT.

There are many counts of this clonotype. The chain carries TRBV29-1 and TRBJ2-7; 7 nucleotides match TRBD1. Germline V gene lookup returns CDR1 SQVTM and CDR2 ANQGSEA. V lost 4 bases to trimming and J lost 2 bases; unmatched junction nucleotides: 5. The CDR3 runs 13 residues. This chain's CDR3 is CSVVGQGAYEQYF. The CDR3, as DNA: TGCAGCGTTGTTGGGCAGGGGGCCTACGAGCAGTACTTC.

V usage is TRBV28 and J usage is TRBJ2-5; 7 nucleotides agree with TRBD1. The CDR3 is 15 residues long. The V segment lost 6 bases and the J segment 2 bases; nucleotides outside the gene matches: 9. Germline V gene lookup returns CDR1 MDHEN and CDR2 SYDVKM. The DNA for the CDR3 is TGTGCCAGCAGCACTTCCGACAGGGCACAAGAGACCCAGTACTTC. Translated: CASSTSDRAQETQYF.

This clonotype was observed a handful of times. The rearrangement links TRBV11-2 to TRBJ2-1, with D uncertain. The germline gives CDR1 SGHAT, CDR2 FQNNGV. This CDR3 is 15 amino acids long. V was shortened by 4 bases and J by 0 bases, with 10 bases between the two germline ends. CDR3 amino acids: CASSSGFISYNEQFF. For the CDR3, the DNA is TGTGCCAGCAGCTCGGGCTTCATCTCCTACAATGAGCAGTTCTTC.

This clonotype appeared many times. The V and J genes are TRBV6-5 and TRBJ1-1, with 10 bases aligning to TRBD1. This CDR3 is 14 amino acids long. The germline gives CDR1 MNHEY, CDR2 SVGAGI. V lost 5 bases, J lost 4 bases, and 4 bases stayed unmatched. The CDR3: CASSLRTGGTEAFF. The CDR3 bases are TGTGCCAGCAGTCTAAGGACAGGGGGCACTGAAGCTTTCTTT.

V and J are TRBV10-3 and TRBJ2-5; 14 nucleotides line up with TRBD2. The CDR3 runs to 17 residues. With V trimmed by 3 bases and J by 4 bases, 7 bases remained unmatched. Germline CDR1 is ENHRY and CDR2 is SYGVKD. Here the CDR3 reads CAISDSRTSGGSETQYF. CDR3 in DNA: TGTGCCATCAGTGATAGTAGGACTAGCGGGGGGTCAGAGACCCAGTACTTC.

The chain couples TRBV10-3 to TRBJ2-3; no clear D. This CDR3 contains 12 residues. Germline values: CDR1 ENHRY, CDR2 SYGVKD. Deletions cut 9 bases from V and 1 base from J, with 8 bases between. Here the CDR3 reads CAIRTRTDTQYF. Written as DNA, the CDR3 is TGTGCCATACGGACCCGCACAGATACGCAGTATTTT.

V gene TRBV4-1 combines with J gene TRBJ2-5; no clear D. CDR1 and CDR2 (germline): MGHRA, YSYEKL. The germline V and J ends were trimmed by 2 bases and 2 bases, with 9 bases remaining between them. The CDR3 has 14 amino acids. The CDR3 region is CASSQLAPQETQYF. The CDR3 DNA reads TGCGCCAGCAGCCAATTAGCCCCTCAAGAGACCCAGTACTTC.

This clonotype was recorded many times. The rearrangement links TRBV28 to TRBJ2-7; TRBD1 matches 10 bases. CDR3 size: 13 residues. Germline CDR1 is MDHEN and CDR2 is SYDVKM. With V trimmed by 7 bases and J by 6 bases, 6 bases remained unmatched. The CDR3 coding sequence is TGTGCCAGCATGGACAGGGGGTCCCTCGAGCAGTACTTC. It is translated as CASMDRGSLEQYF.

V and J are TRBV3-1 and TRBJ1-5; a possible D gene is TRBD1 (5 bases). V was clipped by 1 base and J by 5 bases, with 12 bases between them. CDR3 length: 15 amino acids. CDR1 is LGHDT and CDR2 is YNNKEL in the germline V gene (reference sequence). The CDR3 spells CASSQATGGHQPQHF. CDR3 nucleotides: TGTGCCAGCAGCCAAGCCACAGGTGGGCATCAGCCCCAGCATTTT.

Comments on this clonotype: The junction differs from germline at one of its ends, possibly a read error. V and J are TRBV5-6 and TRBJ1-1; 9 nucleotides align to TRBD1. The CDR3 spans 17 residues. Germline CDR1 SGHDT, CDR2 YYEEEE. CDR3 region: CASSANRGPGMNAEAFF. CDR3 nucleotides: TGTGCCAGCAGCGCGAACAGGGGGCCGGGAATGAACGCTGAAGCTTTCTTT.

The chain couples TRBV18 to TRBJ2-3; a weak D match, TRBD2 (6 bases). V was shortened by 2 bases and J by 6 bases, with 9 bases between the two germline ends. CDR1 KGHSH and CDR2 LQKENI come from the germline V gene. The length of the CDR3 is 13 residues. The CDR3 loop reads CASSPTSFDTQYF. The CDR3 DNA follows: TGTGCCAGCTCACCAACTAGCTTTGATACGCAGTATTTT. Together with reference TRBV18 and TRBJ2-3, the CDR3 gives the full variable domain: NAGVMQNPRHLVRRRGQEARLRCSPMKGHSHVYWYRQLPEEGLKFMVYLQKENIIDESGMPKERFSAEFPKEGPSILRIQQVVRGDSAAYFCASSPTSFDTQYFGPGTRLTVL.

The chain couples TRBV23-1 to TRBJ2-1; maybe TRBD2 (7 bases). TRBV23-1 is an ORF for which the function is uncertain. V shed 0 bases and J shed 5 bases, with 17 bases lying between them. The CDR3 contains 17 residues. The CDR3 loop reads CASSQSVGGPYHNEQFF. The CDR3 region has the DNA TGCGCCAGCAGTCAATCGGTGGGGGGGCCCTATCACAATGAGCAGTTCTTC.

This clonotype was detected ten times or more. This chain uses TRBV4-3 with TRBJ2-2; either TRBD1 or TRBD2 may supply D (5 bases each). Per the germline V gene, CDR1 is LGHNA and CDR2 is YSLEER. CDR3 length: 16 residues. V was pared by 0 bases and J by 4 bases, with 12 bases between. CDR3 sequence (DNA): TGCGCCAGCAGCCAAGATTACGAGGGGACCACCGGGGAGCTGTTTTTT. Translated, it gives CASSQDYEGTTGELFF.

The CDR3 DNA is TGCAGTGCACCGACAGTAGCTCAAGAGACCCAGTACTTC. It is translated as CSAPTVAQETQYF. V usage is TRBV20-1 and J usage is TRBJ2-5; the D gene is possibly TRBD1 (5 bases). The CDR3 sequence is 13 residues long. Looked up from germline, CDR1 is DFQATT and CDR2 is SNEGSKA (reference sequence). V was shortened by 6 bases and J by 2 bases, with 13 bases between the two germline ends.

J is TRBJ2-1 and V is TRBV20-1; D not resolved. The ends were cut back, 6 bases at V and 2 bases at J, with 14 bases in the middle. This CDR3 region has 14 residues. Germline CDR1 reads DFQATT; CDR2 reads SNEGSKA (reference sequence). The CDR3: CSATLGLAYNEQFF. CDR3 DNA sequence: TGCAGTGCCACTCTTGGGCTCGCCTACAATGAGCAGTTCTTC.

This clonotype was detected a few times. This chain joins TRBV5-1 and TRBJ1-2, with a tentative D call TRBD1 (6 bases). Trimming removed 4 bases at V and 6 bases at J, with 10 bases between. CDR1 is SGHRS, CDR2 YFSETQ, per germline. This CDR3 has 12 amino acids. The CDR3 nucleotides read TGCGCCAGCAGCCTAGGGGGGAATGGCTACACCTTC. This codes for CASSLGGNGYTF.

The chain uses TRBV4-1 and TRBJ2-1; D unclear. The CDR3 totals 16 residues. The germline V and J ends were trimmed by 0 bases and 4 bases, with 13 bases remaining between them. CDR1 and CDR2 from the germline V gene are MGHRA and YSYEKL. The CDR3 loop is CASSQDRTSPYNEQFF. Here the CDR3 DNA reads TGCGCCAGCAGCCAAGATAGGACCTCCCCATACAATGAGCAGTTCTTC.

This clonotype was seen repeatedly, ten times or more. The chain joins TRBV28 to TRBJ1-5; D ambiguous. V was clipped by 3 bases and J by 0 bases, with 3 bases between them. Germline CDR1 reads MDHEN; CDR2 reads SYDVKM. CDR3 size: 13 residues. This chain's CDR3 is CASSLISNQPQHF. The CDR3 DNA follows: TGTGCCAGCAGTTTGATTAGCAATCAGCCCCAGCATTTT. The full variable domain, rest sourced from reference TRBV28 and TRBJ1-5, is DVKVTQSSRYLVKRTGEKVFLECVQDMDHENMFWYRQDPGLGLRLIYFSYDVKMKEKGDIPEGYSVSREKKERFSLILESASTNQTSMYLCASSLISNQPQHFGDGTRLSIL.

The V and J genes are TRBV5-1 and TRBJ1-6; D is unclear. The V gene's germline CDR1 is SGHRS and CDR2 YFSETQ. The CDR3 extends over 16 amino acids. V lost 1 base, J lost 5 bases, and 13 bases lay in between. The CDR3 sequence: CASSLKEAGDNSPLHF. CDR3 bases: TGCGCCAGCAGCTTGAAAGAAGCAGGCGATAATTCACCCCTCCACTTT.

This clonotype was counted ten times or more. The chain has TRBV27 and TRBJ1-5, with 7 bases matching TRBD1. The CDR3 contains 14 residues. Germline assignment: CDR1 MNHEY and CDR2 SMNVEV (reference sequence). V dropped 5 bases and J dropped 5; count of bases not matched to a gene: 6. CDR3 sequence reads: CASSPRQGDQPQHF. CDR3 bases: TGTGCCAGCAGTCCCCGACAGGGTGATCAGCCCCAGCATTTT.

A few counts support this clonotype. The chain recombines TRBV27 with TRBJ2-7; D is possibly TRBD2 (5 bases). CDR1 is MNHEY, CDR2 SMNVEV, per germline (reference sequence). The CDR3 length is 15 residues. The germline V and J ends were trimmed by 0 bases and 3 bases, with 12 bases remaining between them. CDR3 loop: CASSLSGRRIYEQYF. In nucleotides, the CDR3 is TGTGCCAGCAGTTTATCGGGCAGGAGGATCTACGAGCAGTACTTC.

This clonotype appeared many times. This rearrangement joins TRBV6-2 or TRBV6-3 to TRBJ2-3, with 8 nucleotides matching TRBD1. Trimming took 5 bases from V and 0 from J; bases not matched to a gene: 1. There are 14 residues in the CDR3. Germline V gene sequence: CDR1 MNHEY, CDR2 SVGEGT. The CDR3 DNA reads TGTGCCAGCAGTGGACAGGGCAGCACAGATACGCAGTATTTT. Translating it yields CASSGQGSTDTQYF.

This clonotype was seen a handful of times. This chain uses TRBV6-5 with TRBJ1-1; tentatively, D is TRBD1 (6 bases). The CDR3 is 14 amino acids. V dropped 4 bases and J dropped 5 bases, with 14 bases sitting between them. In germline, CDR1 is MNHEY, CDR2 SVGAGI. CDR3 nucleotide sequence: TGTGCCAGCAGTTCCGGCCAGGGGAAAACTGAAGCTTTCTTT. Translated, it gives CASSSGQGKTEAFF.

The genes are TRBV30 and TRBJ2-3; possibly TRBD2 for D (5 bases). In germline, CDR1 is GTSNPN, CDR2 SVGIG (reference sequence). The CDR3 is 14 amino acids. Trimming cost V 0 bases and J 0 bases, with 7 bases left between them. As DNA, the CDR3 is TGTGCCTGGAGTGTAGGAGGTAGCACAGATACGCAGTATTTT. It yields the protein CAWSVGGSTDTQYF.